These 13 T cell receptor beta chains were sequenced from one sample in a study of beta chain features in type 1 diabetes (dated by TCRdb to about 2018). The receptor library was made with the immunoSEQ multiplex PCR assay. The entire amount of isolated RNA was reverse transcribed using the High Capacity cDNA Reverse Transcription Kit, so the sequenced TCRB transcripts were expressed ones. The table was pulled from immuneACCESS by TCRdb, which kept in-frame rearrangements only. Such tables lose some clones; where checked, under half of the loss comes from unresolved V genes, and the rest has no known cause. The sample data list a few hundred thousand clones, and 9.6% of these were observed just once. Around 0.037% of the sample rests with the top ten. Sequencing was carried out using naive CD4+ T cells from blood. The cell subset or site tag for this specimen amounts to: true naive CD4+ T cells. The receptors come from a young woman in good health.

The J gene is TRBJ2-3, the V gene TRBV2; a weak D match, TRBD2 (5 bases). With 3 bases removed from V and 0 bases from J, the gap between germline ends came to 16 bases. The germline V gene encodes CDR1 SNHLY and CDR2 FYNNEI. The length of the CDR3 is 17 residues. CDR3 amino acids: CASSETGLITSTDTQYF. The CDR3 nucleotides are TGTGCCAGCAGTGAGACCGGACTTATAACTAGCACAGATACGCAGTATTTT.

There are a few counts of this clone. The chain uses TRBV6-1 and TRBJ1-2; TRBD1 is a possible D gene (5 bases). Trimming shortened V by 4 bases and J by 4 bases, and 10 bases separated the two germline ends. The CDR3 is 13 amino acids. Per germline, CDR1 MNHNS and CDR2 SASEGT. CDR3 sequence: CASSGGASYGYTF. CDR3 in DNA: TGTGCCAGCAGTGGCGGGGCCAGCTATGGCTACACCTTC.

In this sample, this clone turned up a few times. The chain carries TRBV19 and TRBJ1-2, with 10 bases that match TRBD1. The CDR3 consists of 15 residues. From germline, CDR1 is LNHDA and CDR2 SQIVND (reference sequence). V was pared by 5 bases and J by 8 bases, with 11 bases of the junction left unmatched. The CDR3 DNA reads TGTGCCAGTAGTCTTTCGACAGGGGGCAACGGCGGCTACACCTTC. This encodes CASSLSTGGNGGYTF. Full variable domain (outside the CDR3, taken from reference TRBV19 and TRBJ1-2): DGGITQSPKYLFRKEGQNVTLSCEQNLNHDAMYWYRQDPGQGLRLIYYSQIVNDFQKGDIAEGYSVSREKKESFPLTVTSAQKNPTAFYLCASSLSTGGNGGYTFGSGTRLTVV.

A few counts support this clone. The V and J genes are TRBV18 and TRBJ2-3, with D possibly being TRBD1 (6 bases). V gave up 3 bases and J gave up 4 bases, with 17 bases separating them. This CDR3 is built from 16 residues. Per the germline V gene, CDR1 is KGHSH and CDR2 is LQKENI. CDR3 residues: CASSPNLQGWADTQYF. The CDR3 region has the DNA TGTGCCAGCTCACCGAACCTACAGGGTTGGGCAGATACGCAGTATTTT.

This clone was counted only a few times. The chain is built from TRBV25-1 and TRBJ1-1; no firm D call. The CDR3 covers 14 residues. The V gene lost 4 bases and the J gene lost 3 bases, with 12 bases spanning the gap. CDR1 MGHDK and CDR2 SYGVNS come from the germline V gene. This CDR3 is CASSVGGWDTEAFF. The CDR3 DNA is TGTGCCAGCAGTGTGGGAGGGTGGGACACTGAAGCTTTCTTT.

This chain links TRBV4-1 with TRBJ1-2; no firm D call. Trimming left V 1 base short and J 0 bases short, with 6 bases between. The germline CDR1 and CDR2 sequences are MGHRA and YSYEKL. The CDR3 loop spans 14 amino acids. The CDR3, as DNA: TGCGCCAGCAGCCAAGCACTGGCTAACTATGGCTACACCTTC. The encoded protein is CASSQALANYGYTF.

This chain joins TRBV7-9 and TRBJ2-3; 8 bases line up with TRBD2. Germline V lookup: CDR1 SEHNR, CDR2 FQNEAQ (reference sequence). V was pared by 5 bases and J by 1 base, with 8 bases of the junction left unmatched. The CDR3 is 16 residues long. CDR3 in amino acids: CASSANSGGGTDTQYF. The CDR3 nucleotides read TGTGCCAGCAGCGCCAACAGCGGGGGCGGCACAGATACGCAGTATTTT.

This clone was seen more than once but under ten times. The chain links TRBV29-1 to TRBJ1-2; 9 bases line up with TRBD1. From germline, CDR1 is SQVTM and CDR2 ANQGSEA. Trimming took 4 bases from V and 5 from J; bases not matched to a gene: 2. The length of the CDR3 is 12 residues. The CDR3 nucleotides read TGCAGCGTTGGCGACAGGGGGTATGGCTACACCTTC. This gives the protein CSVGDRGYGYTF.

The rearrangement joins TRBV19 to TRBJ2-5, with 8 positions matching TRBD1. Trimming cost V 4 bases and J 4 bases; bases outside gene matches: 5. This CDR3 is 14 amino acids long. The germline gives CDR1 LNHDA, CDR2 SQIVND (reference sequence). DNA of the CDR3: TGTGCCAGTAGTAATGGCAGGGGGCGAGAGACCCAGTACTTC. Translated: CASSNGRGRETQYF.

The chain recombines TRBV6-5 with TRBJ2-1, with 11 bases matching TRBD2. V shed 3 bases and J 10 bases; nucleotides not matched to a gene: 8. The CDR3 has 15 residues. The germline V gene has CDR1 MNHEY and CDR2 SVGAGI. The CDR3 here is CASSYGTSGFAEQFF. CDR3 nucleotide sequence: TGTGCCAGCAGTTATGGGACTAGCGGCTTTGCGGAGCAGTTCTTC.

The chain recombines TRBV19 with TRBJ2-1; 9 positions match TRBD1. This CDR3 is built from 15 residues. Germline V gene lookup returns CDR1 LNHDA and CDR2 SQIVND (reference sequence). V lost 1 base to trimming and J lost 4 bases; unmatched junction nucleotides: 2. CDR3 in DNA: TGTGCCAGTAGTATAGCGGGGACAGGGTACAATGAGCAGTTCTTC. Translation: CASSIAGTGYNEQFF.

This clone came up a few times. This chain connects TRBV5-1 to TRBJ2-1; TRBD2 is a possible D gene (6 bases). Germline CDR1 is SGHRS and CDR2 is YFSETQ. The CDR3 loop spans 15 amino acids. V was trimmed by 4 bases and J by 1 base, leaving 12 bases between them. CDR3 coding DNA: TGCGCCAGCAGCGGCGGGACGGCATCCTACAATGAGCAGTTCTTC. The encoded protein is CASSGGTASYNEQFF.

This chain connects TRBV5-1 to TRBJ1-2, with D maybe TRBD1 (5 bases). The CDR3 consists of 14 residues. Germline V CDR1 and CDR2: SGHRS, YFSETQ. V was pared by 0 bases and J by 4 bases, with 10 bases between. The CDR3 sequence is CASSLVDRSYGYTF. CDR3 in DNA: TGCGCCAGCAGCTTGGTCGACAGAAGCTATGGCTACACCTTC.